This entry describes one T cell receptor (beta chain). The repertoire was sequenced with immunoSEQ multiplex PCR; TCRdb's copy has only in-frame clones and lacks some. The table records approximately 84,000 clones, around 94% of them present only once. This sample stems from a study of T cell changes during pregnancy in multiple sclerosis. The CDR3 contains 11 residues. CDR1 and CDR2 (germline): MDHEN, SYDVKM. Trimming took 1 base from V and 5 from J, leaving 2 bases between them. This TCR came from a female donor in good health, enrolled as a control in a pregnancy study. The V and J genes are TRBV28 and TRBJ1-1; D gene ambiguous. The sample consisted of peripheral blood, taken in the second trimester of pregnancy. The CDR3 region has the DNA TGTGCCAGCAGTTTATCTACTGAAGCTTTCTTT. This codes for CASSLSTEAFF.